Below, 27 T cell receptor beta chains from the same sample are listed, as sequenced in a study of blood T cell repertoires in COVID-19. TCRdb keeps only in-frame clones here, not all; method: immunoSEQ multiplex PCR. This sample has around 150,000 clones, with around 84% found just once. Material: PBMCs or T cells enriched from blood (not recorded which). The receptor source for this set is a man aged 40-55 years who had recovered from COVID-19.

This chain connects TRBV12-5 to TRBJ1-5; 7 nucleotides align to TRBD1. Trimming cost V 6 bases and J 1 base; bases outside gene matches: 6. The length of the CDR3 is 15 residues. The germline CDR1 and CDR2 sequences are LGHNT and FRNRAP. The CDR3 spells CASGQGQSSNQPQHF. CDR3 coding DNA: TGTGCTAGTGGCCAGGGACAGTCAAGCAATCAGCCCCAGCATTTT.

This chain links TRBV19 with TRBJ1-1, with D uncertain. The V gene's germline CDR1 is LNHDA and CDR2 SQIVND (reference sequence). With 10 bases removed from V and 5 bases from J, the gap between germline ends came to 17 bases. The CDR3 runs to 13 residues. In nucleotides, the CDR3 is TGTGCCACCGCACGGGTCGGTATGACTGAAGCTTTCTTT. It translates to CATARVGMTEAFF. Combining the CDR3 with reference TRBV19 and TRBJ1-1 gives the whole variable domain DGGITQSPKYLFRKEGQNVTLSCEQNLNHDAMYWYRQDPGQGLRLIYYSQIVNDFQKGDIAEGYSVSREKKESFPLTVTSAQKNPTAFYLCATARVGMTEAFFGQGTRLTVV.

The chain is built from TRBV27 and TRBJ2-2; 8 bases align to TRBD2. CDR3 size: 16 residues. V dropped 2 bases and J dropped 0; count of bases not matched to a gene: 2. Germline CDR1 and CDR2: MNHEY and SMNVEV (reference sequence). CDR3: CASSLRRGANTGELFF. DNA for the CDR3: TGTGCCAGCAGTTTACGGCGGGGGGCGAACACCGGGGAGCTGTTTTTT.

The rearrangement uses TRBV3-1 (or the pseudogene TRBV3-2) and TRBJ1-1; 9 nucleotides match TRBD1. In germline, CDR1 is LGHDT, CDR2 YNNKEL (reference sequence). Germline trimming cut 5 bases from V and 1 base from J; bases unmatched to any gene: 2. There are 14 residues in the CDR3. The CDR3 DNA reads TGTGCCAGCAGCGGACAGGGGCGGAACACTGAAGCTTTCTTT. Encoded protein: CASSGQGRNTEAFF.

This chain uses TRBV6-6 with TRBJ2-3; D is possibly TRBD2 (6 bases). The germline CDR1 and CDR2 sequences are MNHNY and SVGAGI (reference sequence). V lost 8 bases and J lost 4, with 16 bases in between. The length of the CDR3 is 14 residues. CDR3 sequence reads: CASSRDFLADTQYF. Here the CDR3 DNA reads TGTGCCAGCTCCCGGGACTTTCTCGCAGATACGCAGTATTTT.

This chain joins TRBV11-2 and TRBJ2-5; a possible D gene is TRBD1 (7 bases). Trimming shortened V by 1 base and J by 8 bases, and 11 bases separated the two germline ends. Germline loops: CDR1 SGHAT, CDR2 FQNNGV. The CDR3 runs 13 residues. The chain's CDR3 is CASSLVQGGTQYF. The CDR3 bases are TGTGCCAGCAGCTTAGTCCAGGGGGGAACCCAGTACTTC.

This chain connects TRBV28 to TRBJ2-7; weak D call: TRBD1 (6 bases). Germline CDR1 reads MDHEN; CDR2 reads SYDVKM. There are 15 residues in the CDR3. V shed 6 bases and J shed 0 bases, with 15 bases lying between them. This CDR3 is CASSSSGQPSYEQYF. In nucleotides, the CDR3 is TGTGCCAGCAGCTCCTCCGGACAGCCCTCCTACGAGCAGTACTTC. Full variable domain (outside the CDR3, taken from reference TRBV28 and TRBJ2-7): DVKVTQSSRYLVKRTGEKVFLECVQDMDHENMFWYRQDPGLGLRLIYFSYDVKMKEKGDIPEGYSVSREKKERFSLILESASTNQTSMYLCASSSSGQPSYEQYFGPGTRLTVT.

The J gene is TRBJ1-1, the V gene TRBV19; possibly TRBD1 for D (6 bases). The CDR3 is made up of 12 amino acids. V lost 6 bases and J lost 6, with 11 bases in between. CDR1 is LNHDA, CDR2 SQIVND, per germline (reference sequence). The CDR3 here is CASRTGTAEAFF. The CDR3 nucleotides are TGTGCCAGTAGGACAGGTACGGCTGAAGCTTTCTTT. Full variable domain (remainder filled in from reference TRBV19 and TRBJ1-1): DGGITQSPKYLFRKEGQNVTLSCEQNLNHDAMYWYRQDPGQGLRLIYYSQIVNDFQKGDIAEGYSVSREKKESFPLTVTSAQKNPTAFYLCASRTGTAEAFFGQGTRLTVV.

This sequence joins TRBV6-5 and TRBJ1-6, with D possibly TRBD1 on 6 matching bases. Deletions cut 6 bases from V and 9 bases from J, with 12 bases between. Germline V gene data show CDR1 as MNHEY and CDR2 as SVGAGI. The length of the CDR3 is 13 residues. The CDR3 DNA reads as TGTGCCAGCAGCCCGTGGGGGCGTTCACCCCTCCACTTT. Protein: CASSPWGRSPLHF.

The rearrangement links TRBV6-5 to TRBJ1-4; 9 nucleotides agree with TRBD1. The junction had 5 bases not matched to a gene; V was cut back by 4 bases and J by 8 bases. CDR1 MNHEY and CDR2 SVGAGI come from the germline V gene. CDR3 length: 14 amino acids. The CDR3 DNA sequence: TGTGCCAGCAGTTCCGGGACAGGGAACGAAAAACTGTTTTTT. It is translated as CASSSGTGNEKLFF.

The chain uses TRBV7-9 and TRBJ1-3; 7 bases are shared with TRBD1. This CDR3 region has 15 residues. The germline gives CDR1 SEHNR, CDR2 FQNEAQ (reference sequence). V trimming: 3 bases; J trimming: 0 bases; junction bases outside the gene matches: 2. The CDR3 DNA is TGTGCCAGCAGCTTCGGACAGGTCTCTGGAAACACCATATATTTT. Amino acids: CASSFGQVSGNTIYF.

This clone turned up a few times. The chain is built from TRBV7-6 and TRBJ1-5; 7 positions match TRBD1. V gave up 5 bases and J gave up 4 bases; unmatched junction bases: 8. The CDR3 has 15 amino acids. Germline CDR1 and CDR2: SGHVS and FNYEAQ. The CDR3 is CASSVAGTVNQPQHF. The CDR3 region has the DNA TGTGCCAGCAGCGTCGCCGGGACAGTTAATCAGCCCCAGCATTTT. The whole variable domain, filled in from reference TRBV7-6 and TRBJ1-5, reads GAGVSQSPRYKVTKRGQDVALRCDPISGHVSLYWYRQALGQGPEFLTYFNYEAQQDKSGLPNDRFSAERPEGSISTLTIQRTEQRDSAMYRCASSVAGTVNQPQHFGDGTRLSIL.

The rearrangement links TRBV13 to TRBJ1-3; D is possibly TRBD1 (5 bases). This CDR3 contains 13 residues. V shed 8 bases and J shed 4 bases, with 12 bases lying between them. Germline CDR1 reads PRHDT; CDR2 reads FYEKMQ (reference sequence). In DNA, the CDR3 is TGTGCCAGCCGGGGGATAGGGGGAAACACCATATATTTT. The encoded protein is CASRGIGGNTIYF.

The chain recombines TRBV6-2 or TRBV6-3 with TRBJ2-1; 7 bases align to TRBD2. The V gene end was trimmed by 6 bases and the J gene end by 10 bases; junction bases not matched to a gene: 15. The CDR3 is 15 amino acids. In germline, CDR1 is MNHEY, CDR2 SVGEGT. As DNA, the CDR3 is TGTGCCAGCAGCCACCTGATGACTAGCCCAATAGAGCAGTTCTTC. Amino acid sequence: CASSHLMTSPIEQFF.

This clone appeared a few times. The gene calls are TRBV9 and TRBJ1-2; D perhaps matches TRBD1 (5 bases). Germline CDR1 is SGDLS and CDR2 is YYNGEE. The CDR3 sequence is 14 residues long. Trimming took off 0 bases at V and 4 bases at J, with 10 bases between the two ends. In DNA form, the CDR3 reads TGTGCCAGCAGCGTAGGCGGAGGGGTCTATGGCTACACCTTC. This translates into CASSVGGGVYGYTF.

The chain employs TRBV5-1 and TRBJ1-1, with 10 bases identical to TRBD1. Germline lookup yields CDR1 SGHRS and CDR2 YFSETQ. V lost 3 bases and J lost 1; bases outside the gene matches: 6. There are 16 residues in the CDR3. The chain's CDR3 is CASSSGQGGENTEAFF. The DNA for the CDR3 is TGCGCCAGCAGCTCCGGACAGGGGGGCGAGAACACTGAAGCTTTCTTT.

This chain connects TRBV30 to TRBJ2-1, with a weak D call TRBD1 (6 bases). Germline values: CDR1 GTSNPN, CDR2 SVGIG (reference sequence). The ends were cut back, 6 bases at V and 0 bases at J, with 9 bases in the middle. The CDR3 covers 13 residues. In DNA form, the CDR3 reads TGTGCCTGTAAGGACAGCTCCTACAATGAGCAGTTCTTC. Translating it yields CACKDSSYNEQFF.

This chain connects TRBV30 to TRBJ2-1, with TRBD2 matching 12 bases. J lost 2 bases, V lost 7 bases, and 3 bases had no gene match. The CDR3 length is 14 residues. The germline V gene encodes CDR1 GTSNPN and CDR2 SVGIG (reference sequence). CDR3 sequence: CAYRLAGAYNEQFF. In DNA, the CDR3 is TGTGCCTACCGACTAGCGGGGGCCTACAATGAGCAGTTCTTC.

This chain joins TRBV7-2 and TRBJ2-5; 15 positions agree with TRBD2. J gave up 12 bases and V 4 bases, and 6 bases lay outside the gene matches. Germline loops: CDR1 SGHTA, CDR2 FQGNSA. The CDR3 runs 14 residues. The CDR3 region is CASSSRTSGGGEYF. The CDR3 DNA sequence: TGTGCCAGCAGCTCGAGGACTAGCGGGGGGGGCGAGTACTTC.

This rearrangement joins TRBV6-5 to TRBJ1-1, with a weak D call TRBD1 (5 bases). CDR1 and CDR2 (germline): MNHEY, SVGAGI. Trimming shortened V by 5 bases and J by 1 base, and 11 bases separated the two germline ends. The CDR3 extends over 14 amino acids. The CDR3 sequence is CASSPTGGNTEAFF. CDR3 DNA: TGTGCCAGCAGTCCCACGGGGGGGAACACTGAAGCTTTCTTT.

This clone has just a few counts. This chain joins TRBV19 and TRBJ1-1; D might be TRBD1 (5 bases). Deletions cut 5 bases from V and 2 bases from J, with 18 bases between. CDR1 and CDR2 from the germline V gene are LNHDA and SQIVND (reference sequence). The CDR3 contains 16 residues. Here the CDR3 reads CASSVGGGRTNTEAFF. CDR3 coding DNA: TGTGCCAGTAGTGTGGGGGGAGGCAGAACAAACACTGAAGCTTTCTTT.

This clone was seen only once. The V gene is TRBV11-1, the J gene TRBJ2-3; D might be TRBD2 (5 bases). Per germline, CDR1 SGHAT and CDR2 FQDESV (reference sequence). The CDR3 loop spans 13 amino acids. Trimming removed 3 bases at V and 5 bases at J, with 9 bases between. The CDR3 region has the DNA TGTGCCAGCAGCTTTGTTAGCGAAGATACGCAGTATTTT. Translation: CASSFVSEDTQYF.

The V gene is TRBV7-2, the J gene TRBJ2-7; TRBD2 aligns across 7 bases. CDR1 and CDR2 (germline): SGHTA, FQGNSA. The CDR3 runs to 14 residues. After removal of 7 bases from V and 2 bases from J, the junction contained 8 bases not matched to a gene. The CDR3 loop reads CASTATGGPYEQYF. The CDR3 DNA sequence: TGTGCCAGCACGGCCACGGGGGGACCCTACGAGCAGTACTTC.

The chain has TRBV27 and TRBJ2-3, with unresolved D. Germline V gives CDR1 MNHEY, CDR2 SMNVEV (reference sequence). The CDR3 has 13 residues. Between the trimmed V and J ends, which lost 6 bases and 1 base, there was a span of 8 bases. CDR3 residues: CASRVGGTDTQYF. The CDR3 DNA sequence: TGTGCCAGCAGGGTCGGAGGCACAGATACGCAGTATTTT.

The CDR3 DNA reads TGTGCCACCAGCGGACAGGGTAGGGAGACCCAGTACTTC. This sequence encodes CATSGQGRETQYF. The chain links TRBV24-1 to TRBJ2-5, with 8 positions matching TRBD1. The CDR3 loop spans 13 amino acids. CDR1 and CDR2 from the germline V gene are KGHDR and SFDVKD. J was trimmed by 5 bases and V by 7 bases; bases with no gene match: 5.

This clone showed up just a few times. CDR3 coding DNA: TGTGCCAGCAGCCGCGGACAGGGGGACGGGTCACCCCTCCACTTT. This encodes CASSRGQGDGSPLHF. This chain joins TRBV7-2 and TRBJ1-6; 10 positions match TRBD1. The germline V gene encodes CDR1 SGHTA and CDR2 FQGNSA. The CDR3 loop spans 15 amino acids. V gave up 5 bases and J gave up 10 bases; unmatched junction bases: 8.

This chain joins TRBV2 and TRBJ1-2; no clear D gene. Looked up from germline, CDR1 is SNHLY and CDR2 is FYNNEI. CDR3 length equals 13 residues. Trimming took 3 bases from V and 1 from J, leaving 6 bases between them. This CDR3 reads CASSDQVNYGYTF. In DNA, the CDR3 is TGTGCCAGCAGTGACCAGGTTAACTATGGCTACACCTTC.